These 4 T cell receptor beta chains were sequenced from one sample in a study of metastatic and nonmetastatic thyroid tumors (dated by TCRdb to 2020 to 2022). Library preparation used PCR. Sequenced using an Illumina HiSeq 4000. The public reads were run again by TCRdb, first through fastp at Q25 and then through MiXCR, and only productive beta chains were kept. The sample contains roughly 27,000 clones, over 20% of them found a single time. Less than 15% of the sample is in the top ten clones. No patient had received any treatment before thyroid surgery. Sequencing was carried out using blood. The receptors stem from a female donor with papillary thyroid cancer or a benign thyroid nodule (not recorded which). Some clones in this sample may be carry-over from other donors' samples.

The CDR3 DNA is TGTGCCAGTATCGGGGGGGGCTCTAACTATGGCTACACCTTC. Encoded protein: CASIGGGSNYGYTF. V is TRBV6-1 and J is TRBJ1-2, with a weak D call TRBD1 (6 bases). Deletions cut 9 bases from V and 0 bases from J, with 14 bases between. CDR1 MNHNS and CDR2 SASEGT come from the germline V gene. CDR3 length equals 14 residues.

With regard to this clone: One end of the junction is discordant with germline, which a read error may explain. The rearrangement joins TRBV7-6 to TRBJ1-2, with 8 bases matching TRBD1. Germline CDR1 is SGHVS and CDR2 is FNYEAQ. CDR3 length: 13 residues. CDR3 DNA sequence: TGTGCCAGCAGCAGAACCTCCGGACAGGGCTGCACCTTC. This sequence encodes CASSRTSGQGCTF.

This chain links TRBV6-1 with TRBJ1-6; 9 nucleotides line up with TRBD1. Trimming at V came to 5 bases and at J to 4 bases, leaving 9 bases not matched to a gene. Germline V gives CDR1 MNHNS, CDR2 SASEGT. This CDR3 contains 17 residues. CDR3 nucleotide sequence: TGTGCCAGCAGTCGAGGACAGGGGTCTCGTTATAATTCACCCCTCCACTTT. Translating it yields CASSRGQGSRYNSPLHF.

Only a few counts were recorded for this clone. This may be a read error: a much more frequent sequence differs by one nucleotide. This chain uses TRBV5-4 with TRBJ1-2, with TRBD1 matching 8 bases. Trimming cost V 4 bases and J 2 bases; bases outside gene matches: 4. Germline CDR1 reads SGHNT; CDR2 reads YYREEE (reference sequence). This CDR3 region has 14 residues. The CDR3: CASSEGQVNYGYTF. The CDR3 DNA reads TGTGCCAGCAGCGAGGGACAGGTAAACTATGGCTACACCTTC.